Listed here are 2 T cell receptor beta chains from one sample, sequenced in a study of T and B cells in COVID-19 patients. From blood, roughly 240-550 ng of genomic DNA served as TRB template. BIOMED2 TRB-A/B primer pools were used in multiplex TRB PCR. TCRdb reanalysed the multiplex PCR reads using MiXCR and keeps one entry per CDR3 protein. This table holds about 3,300 distinct CDR3 sequences, roughly a fifth found once. Sequencing was done on a sample of blood. The source is a human donor with active COVID-19.

Concerning this clonotype itself: Just one base apart from a much larger clone, this may be a read error. This chain joins TRBV13 and TRBJ1-6; 10 bases map to TRBD1. Looked up from germline, CDR1 is PRHDT and CDR2 is FYEKMQ (reference sequence). V lost 5 bases, J lost 5 bases, and 6 bases stayed unmatched. This CDR3 region has 16 residues. In DNA form, the CDR3 reads TGTGCCAGCAGCCCGGGACAGGGGTTTGATAATTCACCCCTCCACTTT. Encoded protein: CASSPGQGFDNSPLHF.

By sample share, this clonotype is medium-sized (0.01 to 0.1%). The gene calls are TRBV19 and TRBJ1-5, with a tentative D call TRBD1 (5 bases). The CDR3 loop spans 13 amino acids. Trimming took off 5 bases at V and 4 bases at J, with 9 bases between the two ends. CDR1 and CDR2 (germline): LNHDA, SQIVND (reference sequence). CDR3 nucleotide sequence: TGTGCCAGTAGTTCCCAGGGAAATCAGCCCCAGCATTTT. Amino acid sequence: CASSSQGNQPQHF.